Below, 27 T cell receptor beta chains from the same sample are listed, as sequenced in a study of response to subunit inactivated influenza vaccine. TCRdb recomputed calls from the RT-PCR reads with MiXCR, one row per CDR3 protein. The sample has about 530,000 distinct CDR3 sequences, over 9.5% seen once. Here the sequenced sample was PBMCs from blood, taken on the day of vaccination. The receptors were gathered from a man aged 50 or older who received an inactivated influenza vaccine.

This clonotype has just a few counts. The gene calls are TRBV20-1 and TRBJ2-1; D not certain. Germline loops: CDR1 DFQATT, CDR2 SNEGSKA (reference sequence). V lost 3 bases, J lost 2 bases, and 5 bases lay in between. The CDR3 extends over 12 amino acids. The CDR3 DNA is TGCAGTGCTAGGGGCCCCTACAATGAGCAGTTCTTC. This translates into CSARGPYNEQFF.

A few counts support this clonotype. The chain couples TRBV5-1 to TRBJ1-2, with a possible D match to TRBD1 (5 bases). The germline gives CDR1 SGHRS, CDR2 YFSETQ. V was pared by 3 bases and J by 3 bases, with 9 bases between. This CDR3 is 13 amino acids long. CDR3 DNA sequence: TGCGCCAGCAGCTATGACAGCGACTATGGCTACACCTTC. It codes for CASSYDSDYGYTF.

This clonotype was detected a few times. This rearrangement joins TRBV6-2 or TRBV6-3 to TRBJ1-5; D is perhaps TRBD1 (5 bases). Germline V gene sequence: CDR1 MNHEY, CDR2 SVGEGT. The CDR3 loop spans 13 amino acids. V lost 8 bases to trimming and J lost 5 bases, with 13 bases between them. The CDR3 protein is CASSTTGDQPQHF. CDR3 in DNA: TGTGCCAGCTCAACTACAGGCGATCAGCCCCAGCATTTT.

This clonotype was seen a few times. J is TRBJ2-3 and V is TRBV6-2 or TRBV6-3, with 14 bases lining up with TRBD2. Germline assignment: CDR1 MNHEY and CDR2 SVGEGT. V was clipped by 10 bases and J by 3 bases; unmatched bases: 15. The length of the CDR3 is 18 residues. CDR3 sequence: CATSRRLAGGQGTDTQYF. CDR3 bases: TGTGCCACTTCGAGAAGACTAGCGGGAGGGCAGGGGACAGATACGCAGTATTTT.

This clonotype was observed a handful of times. The chain employs TRBV6-1 and TRBJ1-5; 10 bases align to TRBD1. This CDR3 contains 15 residues. Germline values: CDR1 MNHNS, CDR2 SASEGT. After removal of 4 bases from V and 7 bases from J, the junction contained 7 bases not matched to a gene. The CDR3 nucleotides are TGTGCCAGCAGTGCAAGACAGGGGGCATGGCAGCCCCAGCATTTT. Translating it yields CASSARQGAWQPQHF.

V is TRBV4-2 and J is TRBJ1-2; tentatively, D is TRBD1 (5 bases). The CDR3 extends over 15 amino acids. Germline CDR1 and CDR2: LGHNA and YNFKEQ. Deletions cut 4 bases from V and 6 bases from J, with 18 bases between. The CDR3 DNA reads TGTGCCAGCAGCCTTTCCGGTACGCAGGGAAATGGCTACACCTTC. Its translation: CASSLSGTQGNGYTF.

This chain uses TRBV20-1 with TRBJ2-1, with 13 bases identical to TRBD2. The CDR3 covers 18 residues. Looked up from germline, CDR1 is DFQATT and CDR2 is SNEGSKA (reference sequence). V trimming: 1 base; J trimming: 4 bases; junction bases outside the gene matches: 10. The CDR3 DNA reads as TGCAGTGCTAGAGTGCCCCCCGGGACTAGCGGGGTTTACAATGAGCAGTTCTTC. This codes for CSARVPPGTSGVYNEQFF.

The chain couples TRBV7-9 to TRBJ2-7; D is uncertain. Germline assignment: CDR1 SEHNR and CDR2 FQNEAQ (reference sequence). V lost 4 bases and J 4 bases, leaving 8 bases between the germline ends. This CDR3 contains 12 residues. The CDR3 nucleotides are TGTGCCAGCAGCTCGGCCCAATACGAGCAGTACTTC. It codes for CASSSAQYEQYF.

The J gene is TRBJ2-1, the V gene TRBV29-1, with no clear D. Germline CDR1 and CDR2: SQVTM and ANQGSEA. The CDR3 has 13 residues. Trimming stripped 7 bases from V and 6 bases from J, with 16 bases between. As DNA, the CDR3 is TGCAGCGCTGGTCTGCAAAGCAGCAATGAGCAGTTCTTC. It yields the protein CSAGLQSSNEQFF.

This clonotype was counted between two and nine times. The J gene is TRBJ2-1, the V gene TRBV12-3 or TRBV12-4; D could derive from TRBD1 or TRBD2 (5 bases each). This CDR3 has 17 amino acids. With 3 bases removed from V and 0 bases from J, the gap between germline ends came to 15 bases. CDR3 amino acids: CASSLPGRKSSYNEQFF. The CDR3 bases are TGTGCCAGCAGTTTGCCGGGACGCAAGAGCTCCTACAATGAGCAGTTCTTC.

J is TRBJ1-4 and V is TRBV15, with 9 bases matching TRBD1. Germline V gene data show CDR1 as LNHNV and CDR2 as YYDKDF (reference sequence). V trimming: 4 bases; J trimming: 8 bases; junction bases outside the gene matches: 8. The CDR3 is 15 amino acids. The CDR3 DNA is TGTGCCACCAGCAAGGGACAGGGAAAAGGGGAAAAACTGTTTTTT. Protein sequence: CATSKGQGKGEKLFF.

V and J are TRBV5-1 and TRBJ2-7; D ambiguous. Trimming took 0 bases from V and 6 from J, leaving 16 bases between them. The CDR3 covers 15 residues. Germline V CDR1 and CDR2: SGHRS, YFSETQ. The CDR3 bases are TGCGCCAGCAGCTTGGATCAGGCCTCCCCCACCGAGCAGTACTTC. This codes for CASSLDQASPTEQYF.

V and J are TRBV6-2 or TRBV6-3 and TRBJ2-1; no clear D gene. V lost 1 base and J 6 bases, leaving 7 bases between the germline ends. The CDR3 runs 13 residues. Per the germline V gene, CDR1 is MNHEY and CDR2 is SVGEGT. The chain's CDR3 is CASSYWHFNEQFF. CDR3 nucleotides: TGTGCCAGCAGTTACTGGCACTTCAATGAGCAGTTCTTC.

There are a few counts of this clonotype. This chain joins TRBV5-1 and TRBJ2-2, with a weak D call TRBD1 (6 bases). The CDR3 length is 16 residues. V lost 4 bases and J lost 0, with 13 bases in between. Germline values: CDR1 SGHRS, CDR2 YFSETQ. The CDR3 DNA reads TGCGCCAGCAGCCCGCGTGGACAGTCGAACACCGGGGAGCTGTTTTTT. Amino acids: CASSPRGQSNTGELFF.

In regard to this clonotype: One end of the junction varies from germline; a read error may be responsible. The J gene is TRBJ2-1, the V gene TRBV29-1, with D tentatively TRBD1 (5 bases). CDR1 and CDR2 (germline): SQVTM, ANQGSEA. This CDR3 region has 14 residues. CDR3 residues: CSVEDSSFFNEQFF. CDR3 nucleotide sequence: TGCAGCGTCGAAGACAGTAGTTTTTTCAATGAGCAGTTCTTC.

CDR3 DNA: TGTGCCAGCAGCCCGGGACCGTACACTGAAGCTTTCTTT. This translates into CASSPGPYTEAFF. The chain carries TRBV4-2 and TRBJ1-1; D might be TRBD1 (5 bases). Germline CDR1 LGHNA, CDR2 YNFKEQ. Deletions cut 4 bases from V and 3 bases from J, with 9 bases between. This CDR3 has 13 residues.

This clonotype was recorded a few times. The chain combines TRBV12-3 or TRBV12-4 with TRBJ2-5; perhaps TRBD2 as D (6 bases). V lost 7 bases and J 0 bases, leaving 18 bases between the germline ends. The CDR3 contains 16 residues. The CDR3 DNA sequence: TGTGCCAGCACACGAGGACGGGAGACCCACCAAGAGACCCAGTACTTC. This encodes CASTRGRETHQETQYF.

This clonotype has just a few counts. The chain employs TRBV20-1 and TRBJ1-1, with 7 nucleotides matching TRBD1. The CDR3 has 13 amino acids. V lost 5 bases to trimming and J lost 0 bases; unmatched junction nucleotides: 3. Looked up from germline, CDR1 is DFQATT and CDR2 is SNEGSKA (reference sequence). CDR3 loop: CSASRGMNTEAFF. The DNA for the CDR3 is TGCAGTGCTTCCAGGGGGATGAACACTGAAGCTTTCTTT.

The chain uses TRBV5-1 and TRBJ1-1; no clear D. Germline loops: CDR1 SGHRS, CDR2 YFSETQ. CDR3 length: 15 residues. The ends were cut back, 1 base at V and 1 base at J, with 11 bases in the middle. The CDR3 DNA is TGCGCCAGCAGCTTGTGGGAAGGAACGAACACTGAAGCTTTCTTT. It encodes CASSLWEGTNTEAFF.

The chain is built from TRBV7-2 and TRBJ2-2; D is uncertain. Germline V lookup: CDR1 SGHTA, CDR2 FQGNSA. The V gene lost 2 bases and the J gene lost 1 base, with 8 bases spanning the gap. CDR3 size: 15 residues. CDR3 coding DNA: TGTGCCAGCAGCTTAATTGAGATGAACACCGGGGAGCTGTTTTTT. This codes for CASSLIEMNTGELFF.

This clonotype was observed at least ten times. V is TRBV29-1 and J is TRBJ2-1, with D possibly matching TRBD1 (6 bases). V lost 5 bases to trimming and J lost 0 bases, with 11 bases between them. This CDR3 region has 14 residues. Germline CDR1 SQVTM, CDR2 ANQGSEA. DNA of the CDR3: TGCAGCGTTCTACAGGGCACCTCCTACAATGAGCAGTTCTTC. It specifies CSVLQGTSYNEQFF.

There are a few counts of this clonotype. The chain couples TRBV20-1 to TRBJ2-7, with 10 bases fitting TRBD1. CDR1 and CDR2 (germline): DFQATT, SNEGSKA (reference sequence). J gave up 6 bases and V 6 bases, and 11 bases lay outside the gene matches. The CDR3 is 14 amino acids. The CDR3 sequence is CSAALGTGVVEQYF. The CDR3 DNA reads TGCAGTGCCGCCCTAGGGACAGGGGTTGTCGAGCAGTACTTC.

This clonotype was counted a few times. The chain joins TRBV14 to TRBJ2-7, with a tentative D call TRBD1 (6 bases). The CDR3 runs 19 residues. V gave up 0 bases and J gave up 2 bases, with 23 bases separating them. Per the germline V gene, CDR1 is SGHDN and CDR2 is FVKESK. CDR3 coding DNA: TGTGCCAGCAGCCAAGAAAGGGACATATATGGGCAGGCACCCTACGAGCAGTACTTC. This gives the protein CASSQERDIYGQAPYEQYF.

This clonotype was seen a few times. The V gene is TRBV7-9, the J gene TRBJ1-6, with 7 bases that match TRBD1. The germline V gene has CDR1 SEHNR and CDR2 FQNEAQ (reference sequence). The CDR3 is made up of 16 amino acids. Unmatched junction bases numbered 4, after V lost 1 base and J lost 4 bases. CDR3 sequence: CASSLEGATYNSPLHF. CDR3 sequence (DNA): TGTGCCAGCAGCTTAGAGGGGGCCACTTATAATTCACCCCTCCACTTT.

CDR3 sequence (DNA): TGTGCCAGCGGCACAGGGGGCTATGGCTACACCTTC. Amino acid sequence: CASGTGGYGYTF. V usage is TRBV12-3 or TRBV12-4 and J usage is TRBJ1-2, with 8 bases matching TRBD1. This CDR3 has 12 residues. With V trimmed by 8 bases and J by 4 bases, 3 bases remained unmatched.

The sample holds many counts of this clonotype. The CDR3 sequence: CASSFSPGEETQYF. CDR3 nucleotide sequence: TGTGCCAGCAGTTTTTCCCCAGGGGAAGAGACCCAGTACTTC. J is TRBJ2-5 and V is TRBV12-3 or TRBV12-4, with D perhaps TRBD1 (6 bases). V lost 3 bases and J 3 bases, leaving 11 bases between the germline ends. This CDR3 contains 14 residues.

The J gene is TRBJ1-2, the V gene TRBV29-1; D possibly corresponds to TRBD1 (5 bases). Germline CDR1 is SQVTM and CDR2 is ANQGSEA. Trimming left V 8 bases short and J 5 bases short, with 12 bases between. The CDR3 consists of 11 residues. The CDR3, as DNA: TGCAGCACGGCGGAGGGGTATGGCTACACCTTC. This encodes CSTAEGYGYTF.